This T cell receptor (delta chain) was found in a study of gamma-delta chains in newborns, infants, children. About the study: Microbial exposure reportedly drives polyclonal innate γδ T cell expansion after birth.

This clone has a handful of counts. A far larger clone is off by one base, so a read error is likely. TCRdb repeated clone calling on the reads with CATT. The repertoire holds about 5,700 delta-chain clones, 0.35% to 0.45% seen once, with about 15% in the top ten. The germline gives CDR1 GEAIGNYY, CDR2 EKD. The CDR3 sequence is 20 residues long. The clonotype was recovered from a child who was a newborn, infant or young child, either healthy, febrile or measles-vaccinated (not recorded which). The V call is TRDV2, the J call TRDJ3; 8 bases are a match to TRDD3. Input material: blood. The DNA of the CDR3 is TGTGCCTGTGTCACCCTGGGGATACCTAGAAGCTCCTGGGACACCCGACAGATGTTTTTC. Translation gives CACVTLGIPRSSWDTRQMFF.